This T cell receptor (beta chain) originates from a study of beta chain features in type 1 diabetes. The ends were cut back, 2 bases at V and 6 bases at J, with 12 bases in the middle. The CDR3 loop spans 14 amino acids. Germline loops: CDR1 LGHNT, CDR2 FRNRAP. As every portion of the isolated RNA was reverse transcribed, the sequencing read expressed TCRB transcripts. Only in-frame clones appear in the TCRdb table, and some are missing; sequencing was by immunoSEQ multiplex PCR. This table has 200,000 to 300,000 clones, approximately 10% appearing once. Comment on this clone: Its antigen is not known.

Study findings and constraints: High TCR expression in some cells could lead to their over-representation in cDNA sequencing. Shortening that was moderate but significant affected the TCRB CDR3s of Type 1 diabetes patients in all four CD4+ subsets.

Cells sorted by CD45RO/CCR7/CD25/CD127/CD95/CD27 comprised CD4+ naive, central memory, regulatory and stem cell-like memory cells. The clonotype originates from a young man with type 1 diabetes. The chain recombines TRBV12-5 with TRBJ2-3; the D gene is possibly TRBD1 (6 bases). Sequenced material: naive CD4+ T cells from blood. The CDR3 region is CASGLRQGSDTQYF. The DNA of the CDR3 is TGTGCTAGTGGTTTGCGCCAGGGGAGCGATACGCAGTATTTT. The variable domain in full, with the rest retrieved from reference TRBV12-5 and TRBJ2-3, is DARVTQTPRHKVTEMGQEVTMRCQPILGHNTVFWYRQTMMQGLELLAYFRNRAPLDDSGMPKDRFSAEMPDATLATLKIQPSEPRDSAVYFCASGLRQGSDTQYFGPGTRLTVL.